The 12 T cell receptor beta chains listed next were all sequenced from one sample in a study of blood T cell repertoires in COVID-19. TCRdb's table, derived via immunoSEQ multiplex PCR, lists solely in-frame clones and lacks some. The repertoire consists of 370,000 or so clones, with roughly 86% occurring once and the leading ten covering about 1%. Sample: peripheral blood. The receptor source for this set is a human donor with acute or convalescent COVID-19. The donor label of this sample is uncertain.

The CDR3 reads CASSQDLKQPQHF. DNA for the CDR3: TGTGCCAGCAGCCAAGATCTTAAACAGCCCCAGCATTTT. The V and J genes are TRBV3-1 (or the pseudogene TRBV3-2) and TRBJ1-5; D is ambiguous. Germline CDR1 is LGHDT and CDR2 is YNNKEL (reference sequence). V shed 0 bases and J shed 7 bases, with 7 bases lying between them. The CDR3 runs 13 residues.

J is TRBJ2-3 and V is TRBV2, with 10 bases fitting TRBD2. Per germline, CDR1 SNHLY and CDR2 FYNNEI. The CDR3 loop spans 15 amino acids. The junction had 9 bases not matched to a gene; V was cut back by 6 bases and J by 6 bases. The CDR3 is CASSRTSGFGDTQYF. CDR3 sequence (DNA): TGTGCCAGCAGCCGGACTAGCGGATTCGGTGATACGCAGTATTTT.

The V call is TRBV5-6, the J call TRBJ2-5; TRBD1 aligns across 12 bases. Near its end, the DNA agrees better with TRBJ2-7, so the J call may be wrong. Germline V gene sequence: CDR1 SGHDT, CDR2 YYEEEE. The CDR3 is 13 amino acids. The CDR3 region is CASGGQGAYEQYF. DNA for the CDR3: TGTGCCAGCGGGGGACAGGGGGCTTACGAGCAGTACTTC.

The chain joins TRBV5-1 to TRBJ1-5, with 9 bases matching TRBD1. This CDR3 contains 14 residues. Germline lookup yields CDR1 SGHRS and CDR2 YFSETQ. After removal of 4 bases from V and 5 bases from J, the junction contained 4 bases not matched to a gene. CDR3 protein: CASSPGQGYQPQHF. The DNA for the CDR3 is TGCGCCAGCAGCCCGGGACAGGGTTATCAGCCCCAGCATTTT. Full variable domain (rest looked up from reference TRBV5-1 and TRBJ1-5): KAGVTQTPRYLIKTRGQQVTLSCSPISGHRSVSWYQQTPGQGLQFLFEYFSETQRNKGNFPGRFSGRQFSNSRSEMNVSTLELGDSALYLCASSPGQGYQPQHFGDGTRLSIL.

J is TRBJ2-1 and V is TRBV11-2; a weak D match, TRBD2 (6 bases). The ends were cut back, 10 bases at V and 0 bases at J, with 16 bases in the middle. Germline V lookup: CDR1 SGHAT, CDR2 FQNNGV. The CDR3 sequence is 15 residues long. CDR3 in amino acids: CAIPGTGGSYNEQFF. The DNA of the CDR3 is TGTGCCATCCCCGGGACCGGGGGCTCCTACAATGAGCAGTTCTTC.

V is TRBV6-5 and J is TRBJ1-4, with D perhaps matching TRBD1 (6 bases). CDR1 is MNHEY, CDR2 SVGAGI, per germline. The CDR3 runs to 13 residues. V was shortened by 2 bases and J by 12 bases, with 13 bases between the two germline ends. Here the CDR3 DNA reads TGTGCCAGCAGTTACGTTCGGCAGGGGCAACTGTTTTTT. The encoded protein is CASSYVRQGQLFF.

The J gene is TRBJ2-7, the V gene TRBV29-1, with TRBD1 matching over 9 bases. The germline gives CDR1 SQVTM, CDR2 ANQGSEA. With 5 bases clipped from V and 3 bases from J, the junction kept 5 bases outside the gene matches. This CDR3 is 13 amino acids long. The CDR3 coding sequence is TGCAGCGTTTCCGACAGGGGGAACTACGAGCAGTACTTC. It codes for CSVSDRGNYEQYF.

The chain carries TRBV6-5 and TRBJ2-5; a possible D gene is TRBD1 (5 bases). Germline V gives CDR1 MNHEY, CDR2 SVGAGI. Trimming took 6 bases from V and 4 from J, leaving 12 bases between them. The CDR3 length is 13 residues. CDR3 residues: CASRLTGRETQYF. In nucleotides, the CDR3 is TGTGCCAGCAGGCTAACAGGTAGAGAGACCCAGTACTTC.

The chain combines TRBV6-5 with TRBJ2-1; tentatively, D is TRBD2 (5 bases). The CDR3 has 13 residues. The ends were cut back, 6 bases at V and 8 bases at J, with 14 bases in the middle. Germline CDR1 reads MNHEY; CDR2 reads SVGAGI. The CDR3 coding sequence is TGTGCCAGCAGCGCAGCCCCTAGCTATGAGCAGTTCTTC. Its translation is CASSAAPSYEQFF.

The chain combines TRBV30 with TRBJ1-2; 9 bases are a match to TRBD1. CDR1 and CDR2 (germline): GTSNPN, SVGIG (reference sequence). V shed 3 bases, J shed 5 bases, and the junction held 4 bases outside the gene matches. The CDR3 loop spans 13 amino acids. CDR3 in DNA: TGTGCCTGGAGAATCGGGACAGGGTATGGCTACACCTTC. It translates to CAWRIGTGYGYTF.

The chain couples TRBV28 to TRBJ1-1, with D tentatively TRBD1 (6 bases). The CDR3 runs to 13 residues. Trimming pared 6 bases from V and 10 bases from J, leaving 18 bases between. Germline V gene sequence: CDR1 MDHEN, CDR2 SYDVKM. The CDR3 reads CASSAGTPTGAFF. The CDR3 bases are TGTGCCAGCAGCGCCGGGACACCAACCGGAGCTTTCTTT.

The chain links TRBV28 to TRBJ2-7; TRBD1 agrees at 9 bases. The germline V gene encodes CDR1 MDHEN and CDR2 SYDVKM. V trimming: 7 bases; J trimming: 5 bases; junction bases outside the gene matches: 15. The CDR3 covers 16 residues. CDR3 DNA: TGTGCCAGCAATTCATGGCATGGGGGACAGGGAGACGAGCAGTACTTC. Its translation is CASNSWHGGQGDEQYF.